This TCR beta chain was found in a study of shared clonotypes between healthy human individuals. For the study at large: Each donor contributed plates that comprised three CD4 naive, three CD4 memory, two CD8 naive and one CD8 memory.

A word on this clone: Its matching antigen is unknown.

The study, taken as a whole, reports: What naive subsets generally showed was a larger estimated richness than memory subsets showed.

Assay execution took place at the deep level. In the authors' workflow: Owing to the provision of junction-only sequences devoid of quality scores by immunoSEQ, filtering differed. Generated by immunoSEQ multiplex PCR, the TCRdb table keeps only in-frame clones and is missing some. V and J calls and clone size are as listed in that table; D and trimming were resolved from the DNA. The table lists over a million clones, more than 95% of them singletons. The sample comprised naive CD4+ T cells sorted from blood. Subset given: CD45RA+ positively selected. This clonotype originated in a man aged 25 to 45 in good health.

CDR3 nucleotides: TGTGCCAGCAGCTTGGTGGCAGGGGGCAACTCTGAAGCTTTCTTT. Its protein is CASSLVAGGNSEAFF. V is TRBV5-5 and J is TRBJ1-1, with 8 bases identical to TRBD1. This CDR3 has 15 amino acids. The trim removed 0 bases at V and 6 bases at J, leaving 7 bases unmatched. Germline V gene data show CDR1 as SGHKS and CDR2 as YYEKEE (reference sequence).